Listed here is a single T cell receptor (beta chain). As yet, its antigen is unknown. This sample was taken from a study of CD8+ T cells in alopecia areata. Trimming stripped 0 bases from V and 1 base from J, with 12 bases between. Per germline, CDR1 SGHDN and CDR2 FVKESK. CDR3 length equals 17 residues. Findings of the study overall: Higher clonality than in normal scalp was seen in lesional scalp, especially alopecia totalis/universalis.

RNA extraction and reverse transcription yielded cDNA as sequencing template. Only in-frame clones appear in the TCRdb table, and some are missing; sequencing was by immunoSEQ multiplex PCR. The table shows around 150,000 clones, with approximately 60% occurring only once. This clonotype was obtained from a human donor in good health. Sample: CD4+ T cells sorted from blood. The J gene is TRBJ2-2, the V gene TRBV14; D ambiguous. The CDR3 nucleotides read TGTGCCAGCAGCCAAGACCTTCTGCGGCAGAACACCGGGGAGCTGTTTTTT. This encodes CASSQDLLRQNTGELFF.